This TCR beta chain was recovered during a study of glioma-infiltrating T cells after dendritic cell vaccination (TCRdb year 2016). Regarding the study in general: Of the approximately 15 glioblastoma patients in the cohort, all drawn from Phase I and II dendritic cell vaccination trials, 9 were newly diagnosed and 6 had recurrent disease. To make the vaccine, monocyte-derived dendritic cells were cultured for 6 to 8 days with IL-4 and GM-CSF and then pulsed overnight with autologous tumor lysate. Survival after dendritic cell vaccination was correlated with TCR sequencing metrics such as TIL content and the overlap between tumor and blood repertoires. Each patient was given three intradermal dendritic cell vaccine injections, spaced two weeks apart, in the arm below the axilla. Tumor-infiltrating lymphocyte content was quantified and tumor and blood repertoires were compared in dendritic cell-vaccinated glioblastoma patients by deep sequencing of TCR beta CDR3 regions. Between the early 2000s and the early 2010s, the patients were given dendritic cell vaccination pulsed with autologous tumor lysate.

As regards this clone: Its target antigen remains unknown. No base-level quality is on record; no much larger clone is a single base apart.

Study-wide findings and limitations: Higher estimated pretreatment TIL content predicted longer time to progression and overall survival after dendritic cell vaccination. TCR clonality showed no direct relationship with survival, which suggests that a diverse polyclonal response may matter. The cohort was small and heterogeneous, few patients had complete blood and tumor sets, and even fewer had initial-recurrent tumor pairs. The TCR overlap response model with three groups was called speculative and said to need prospective validation.

This specimen's time point label, interpreted: after dendritic cell vaccination, including at tumor progression/relapse. Patients were selected for having adequate residual fresh-frozen tumor tissue and more than two years of available survival data. None of the glioblastoma patients carried an isocitrate dehydrogenase mutation, although molecular status otherwise varied. PBMC were collected before vaccination, two weeks after the third vaccination, and at tumor progression if tumor progression occurred. Genomic DNA was extracted with the Qiagen DNeasy Blood extraction Kit. TCRB CDR3 regions were amplified from roughly 1.8 ug genomic DNA, or all available DNA if less, using the immunoSEQ assay. The multiplex PCR relied on 60 forward primers for TCR V beta segments and 13 reverse primers for J beta segments. Synthetic control templates were spiked into each sample at limiting dilution to estimate reads per starting template. Sequencing produced 87 bp reads on the Illumina HiSeq System. In the original analysis: To remove PCR and sequencing errors, closely related sequences were merged with a nearest neighbor algorithm. TCR overlap was defined as the percentage of unique tumor TCR beta sequences that were also present in the same patient's peripheral blood. TCRdb carries this immuneACCESS record with in-frame sequences only. Its versions omit some clonotypes, under half of them owing to an unresolved V gene in the studies checked, with the rest unexplained. V, J and clone size are those of that table, while D and trimming were read from the DNA. Here the sample has about 76,000 clones; roughly 84% occur a single time. Around 2.1% of the sample belongs to the ten largest clones.

The CDR3 spans 16 residues, from the cysteine through the phenylalanine. Just CDR3 DNA is preserved here, 48 bases in frame from base 1. CDR1 and CDR2, looked up from the germline V gene, are ENHRY and SYGVKD. V ends up 6 bases short and J 5 bases short, with an unmatched junction base count of 13. This sequence was found in a human donor with glioblastoma. The material was blood, obtained after dendritic cell vaccination. Here the chain combines TRBV10-3 and TRBJ1-3, and 7 junctional nucleotides match TRBD1. The CDR3 amino acid sequence is: CAISLKPGQSRNTIYF. The DNA sequence is given as TGTGCCATCAGCTTAAAGCCGGGACAGTCTCGAAACACCATATATTTT.